This TCR beta chain was documented in a study of blood T cell repertoires in COVID-19. Study-level information: Acute and convalescent COVID-19 specimens originated in the United States, Italy and Spain. In each case, the material was cDNA or gDNA derived from T cells, B-cell-depleted T cells, or PBMCs.

In the study's own analysis: Reference gene primer amplification gave estimated nucleated cell counts. Assay: immunoSEQ multiplex PCR; the TCRdb copy retains only in-frame clones and omits some. V, J and clone size are those of that table, while D and trimming were read from the DNA. The table includes about 370,000 clones, around 89% detected once. Recruited during active infection, patients (from Seattle) were subsequently followed longitudinally. Sequenced input: peripheral blood. This receptor was taken from a woman in her thirties with COVID-19, enrolled during active disease.

CDR3 in DNA: TGCGCCAGCAGCTTGGCCCGGGGGGCGGGACTAGCGGGACCGAATGAGCAGTTCTTC. It codes for CASSLARGAGLAGPNEQFF. The chain is built from TRBV5-1 and TRBJ2-1, with TRBD2 matching over 13 bases. The CDR3 totals 19 residues. Germline V gives CDR1 SGHRS, CDR2 YFSETQ. Losses at the gene ends were 0 bases for V and 7 bases for J; bases not matched to a gene: 13.